The sequence of this T cell receptor (beta chain) was determined in a study of blood T cell repertoires in COVID-19 (dated by TCRdb to 2018 to 2021). Regarding the research as a whole: The collaborator samples originated in the United States, Italy and Spain and spanned the acute and convalescent phases of COVID-19. The prospective study material was composed of cDNA or gDNA derived from T cells, B-cell-depleted T cells, or PBMCs. The dataset comprised deeply sampled blood TCRbeta repertoires from subjects exposed to, actively infected with, or recovered from COVID-19. The repertoires were made available in a free public database intended to serve as a resource for research on the immune response to SARS-CoV-2. The samples were drawn from the first 160 participants of the ongoing ImmuneRACE study and from about 1,200 subjects provided by 6 global collaborators. Sample metadata almost always included a de-identified subject ID, COVID-19 status, age in years and sex. Where HLA class I and class II types were available, the types were taken from metadata supplied by the sample provider, not from assay-based typing.

Concerning this clone: What this receptor recognizes is not known. No quality values exist for individual bases; no much larger clone is one base distant.

The CDR3, from cysteine to phenylalanine, totals 12 residues. Only CDR3 DNA remains: 36 bases, in frame from the first base. CDR1 LGHNA and CDR2 YNFKEQ are derived from the germline V gene. V is shortened by 4 bases, J by 7 bases, and the region joining them spans 8 bases. TCRbeta CDR3 regions were amplified from genomic DNA using the immunoSEQ Assay, a bias-controlled multiplex PCR. Per the original workflow: Nucleated cell counts per sample were estimated from amplification of reference gene primers within the assay. To quantify the absolute abundance of each unique TCRbeta CDR3 rearrangement, sequence reads were collapsed and filtered. Productive Simpson clonality was computed per sample as the square root of Simpson's diversity index over productive rearrangements. Sourced from immuneACCESS, this table was stored by TCRdb with only in-frame sequences that have V and J called. A share of the clones is absent; for the studies checked, an unresolved V gene accounts for under half, and the remainder has no known explanation. V, J and clone size derive from that table, while D and trimming were established from the DNA sequence. The sample has over 100,000 clones on record, approximately 85% of them singletons. Of the sample, 4.5% to 5.5% falls within the top ten clones.

Whole blood was collected in K2EDTA tubes by collaborating institutions according to the institutions' own protocols. For TCRbeta analysis, collaborators shipped samples in one of three forms: frozen whole blood, isolated PBMCs, or DNA extracted from either of those sample types. Overall results and qualifications from the work: How much clinical and demographic metadata was included differed by source and by participant, and the metadata was provided uncurated.

The sequence was obtained from a man aged 60-69 years with acute or convalescent COVID-19. Sequencing was done on a sample of peripheral blood. This sequence uses TRBV4-2 and TRBJ1-5; the D gene is unclear. The CDR3: CASSRADQPQHF. The DNA is as follows: TGTGCCAGCAGCCGGGCCGACCAGCCCCAGCATTTT.